One and the same sample provided the 12 T cell receptor beta chains below, sequenced in a study of blood T cell repertoires in COVID-19. Sequencing was performed with immunoSEQ multiplex PCR; in TCRdb, only in-frame clones are kept and a portion is missing. The profile shows about 140,000 clones, more than 80% of them singletons. Material: peripheral blood. The receptors originated from a woman over 75 with acute or convalescent COVID-19.

V usage is TRBV21-1 and J usage is TRBJ1-3; no check of the table's D call, TRBD1, against the DNA was made. TRBV21-1 counts as a pseudogene. There are 17 residues in the CDR3. The CDR3, as DNA: TGTGCCAGCAGCAAAGACGGGGACAGGGTTGGTGGAAACACCATATATTTT. Translated, it gives CASSKDGDRVGGNTIYF.

V gene TRBV25-1 combines with J gene TRBJ1-5; tentatively, D is TRBD1 (6 bases). CDR1 MGHDK and CDR2 SYGVNS come from the germline V gene. Trimming shortened V by 6 bases and J by 0 bases, and 15 bases separated the two germline ends. The CDR3 sequence is 16 residues long. The CDR3 here is CASSRGGRGSNQPQHF. The CDR3 bases are TGTGCCAGCAGCCGAGGAGGCAGGGGTAGCAATCAGCCCCAGCATTTT.

The chain carries TRBV6-5 and TRBJ1-1, with TRBD1 matching over 8 bases. V gave up 5 bases and J gave up 9 bases; unmatched junction bases: 5. CDR1 MNHEY and CDR2 SVGAGI come from the germline V gene. This CDR3 region has 12 residues. CDR3 residues: CASSTWTGKAFF. The CDR3 DNA sequence: TGTGCCAGCAGTACATGGACAGGGAAAGCTTTCTTT.

This sequence joins TRBV7-9 and TRBJ2-5; TRBD1 matches 12 bases. The V and J ends lost 4 bases and 8 bases, in that order; junction bases with no gene match: 2. This CDR3 is built from 13 residues. Germline loops: CDR1 SEHNR, CDR2 FQNEAQ (reference sequence). The DNA of the CDR3 is TGTGCCAGCAGCTGGGGACAGGGGGCTACCCAGTACTTC. Translated, it gives CASSWGQGATQYF.

This clone occurred once. The J gene is TRBJ2-5, the V gene TRBV7-2, with 9 bases lining up with TRBD1. With V trimmed by 0 bases and J by 1 base, 3 bases remained unmatched. This CDR3 spans 16 amino acids. Germline-derived CDR1 and CDR2 are SGHTA and FQGNSA. This CDR3 reads CASSLATTGGQETQYF. The CDR3 DNA is TGTGCCAGCAGCTTAGCCACGACAGGGGGCCAAGAGACCCAGTACTTC.

The chain's CDR3 is CASSERATGSSSYNEQFF. CDR3 coding DNA: TGTGCCAGCAGCGAGAGGGCAACCGGATCTAGCTCCTACAATGAGCAGTTCTTC. This rearrangement joins TRBV6-4 to TRBJ2-1, with D possibly matching TRBD2 (5 bases). This CDR3 comprises 18 residues. Germline V gives CDR1 MRHNA, CDR2 SNTAGT. V gave up 6 bases and J gave up 0 bases, with 21 bases separating them.

The V and J genes are TRBV28 and TRBJ2-4; possibly TRBD1 for D (6 bases). The CDR3 is 13 residues long. CDR1 and CDR2 from the germline V gene are MDHEN and SYDVKM. Trimming pared 7 bases from V and 4 bases from J, leaving 11 bases between. The DNA for the CDR3 is TGTGCCAGCAACGGACAGATAAAAAACATTCAGTACTTC. It specifies CASNGQIKNIQYF.

The chain combines TRBV18 with TRBJ1-5; D is possibly TRBD1 (5 bases). There are 13 residues in the CDR3. Trimming stripped 0 bases from V and 8 bases from J, with 8 bases between. Germline V gene lookup returns CDR1 KGHSH and CDR2 LQKENI. The CDR3 DNA is TGTGCCAGCTCACCACCGGGAGGGGAGCCCCAGCATTTT. This codes for CASSPPGGEPQHF.

This clone is a singleton in its sample. V usage is TRBV6-6 and J usage is TRBJ1-1; 9 positions match TRBD1. The CDR3 sequence is 16 residues long. The V gene's germline CDR1 is MNHNY and CDR2 SVGAGI (reference sequence). V shed 6 bases and J 2 bases; nucleotides not matched to a gene: 10. CDR3 sequence (DNA): TGTGCCAGCAGCTGGACAGGGGCAACTAGTAACACTGAAGCTTTCTTT. Its translation: CASSWTGATSNTEAFF.

This rearrangement joins TRBV19 to TRBJ1-1; no firm D call. The CDR3 runs 15 residues. The germline gives CDR1 LNHDA, CDR2 SQIVND (reference sequence). V was clipped by 9 bases and J by 3 bases, with 20 bases between them. CDR3 coding DNA: TGTGCCAGCCGAAGAGTTGAGCAAGATTACACTGAAGCTTTCTTT. It codes for CASRRVEQDYTEAFF.

The CDR3 DNA reads as TGCAGCGTCCCCCCGGGGTCGGGAGGGGGCACTGAAGCTTTCTTT. Translated: CSVPPGSGGGTEAFF. The chain links TRBV29-1 to TRBJ1-1; TRBD1 is a possible D gene (6 bases). The CDR3 runs 15 residues. V lost 6 bases and J 4 bases, leaving 21 bases between the germline ends. Germline V gene data show CDR1 as SQVTM and CDR2 as ANQGSEA. Full variable domain (remainder filled in from reference TRBV29-1 and TRBJ1-1): SAVISQKPSRDICQRGTSLTIQCQVDSQVTMMFWYRQQPGQSLTLIATANQGSEATYESGFVIDKFPISRPNLTFSTLTVSNMSPEDSSIYLCSVPPGSGGGTEAFFGQGTRLTVV.

Comments on this clone: At the DNA level, this CDR3 is encoded by other sequences in the same sample as well. The chain employs TRBV7-2 and TRBJ2-5; no definite D call. This CDR3 is built from 14 residues. The V gene's germline CDR1 is SGHTA and CDR2 FQGNSA. Trimming removed 2 bases at V and 1 base at J, with 8 bases between. The CDR3 protein is CASSLYRGQETQYF. In nucleotides, the CDR3 is TGTGCCAGCAGCTTATACCGCGGCCAAGAGACCCAGTACTTC.